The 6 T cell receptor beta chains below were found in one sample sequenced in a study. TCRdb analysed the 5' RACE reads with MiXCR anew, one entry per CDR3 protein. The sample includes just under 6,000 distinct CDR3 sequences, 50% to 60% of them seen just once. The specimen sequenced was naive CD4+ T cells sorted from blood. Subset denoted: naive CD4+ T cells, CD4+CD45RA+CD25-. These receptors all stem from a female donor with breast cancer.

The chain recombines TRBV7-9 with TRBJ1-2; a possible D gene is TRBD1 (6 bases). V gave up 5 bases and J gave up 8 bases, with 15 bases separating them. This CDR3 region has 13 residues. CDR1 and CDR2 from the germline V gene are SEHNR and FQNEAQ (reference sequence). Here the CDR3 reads CASSPTGLFGYTF. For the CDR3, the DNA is TGTGCCAGCAGCCCTACAGGGCTTTTCGGCTACACCTTC.

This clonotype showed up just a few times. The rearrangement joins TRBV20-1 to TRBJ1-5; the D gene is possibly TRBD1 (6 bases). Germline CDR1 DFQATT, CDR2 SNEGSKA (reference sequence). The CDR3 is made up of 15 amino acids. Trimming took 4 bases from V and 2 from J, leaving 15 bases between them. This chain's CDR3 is CSATAGGEGNQPQHF. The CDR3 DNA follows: TGCAGTGCTACGGCGGGGGGCGAGGGCAATCAGCCCCAGCATTTT.

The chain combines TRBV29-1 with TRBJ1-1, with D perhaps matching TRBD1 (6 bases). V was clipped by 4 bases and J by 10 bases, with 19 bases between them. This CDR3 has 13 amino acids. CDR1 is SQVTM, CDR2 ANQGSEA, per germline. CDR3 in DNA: TGCAGCGTTGTGGTAGACAGGCCCACAACAGCTTTCTTT. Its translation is CSVVVDRPTTAFF.

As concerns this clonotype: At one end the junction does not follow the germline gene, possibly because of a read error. The DNA of the CDR3 is TGTGCCAGCAGCGAAGCCGAGTATGAGCAGTTCTTC. Its protein is CASSEAEYEQFF. The chain carries TRBV2 and TRBJ2-1; D uncertain. This CDR3 contains 12 residues. Germline V gene lookup returns CDR1 SNHLY and CDR2 FYNNEI.

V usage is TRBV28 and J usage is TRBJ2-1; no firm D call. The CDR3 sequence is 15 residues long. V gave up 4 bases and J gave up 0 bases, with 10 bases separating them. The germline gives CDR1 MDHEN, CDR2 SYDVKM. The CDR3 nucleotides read TGTGCCAGCAGTTATTTAAAGGGCTCCTACAATGAGCAGTTCTTC. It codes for CASSYLKGSYNEQFF.

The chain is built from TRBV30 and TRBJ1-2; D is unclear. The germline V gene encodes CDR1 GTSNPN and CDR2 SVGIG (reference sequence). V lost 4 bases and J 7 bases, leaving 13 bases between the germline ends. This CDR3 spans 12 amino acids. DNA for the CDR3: TGTGCCTGGAACGCATTAAAGCTTGGCTACACCTTC. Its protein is CAWNALKLGYTF. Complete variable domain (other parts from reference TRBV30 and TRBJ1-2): SQTIHQWPATLVQPVGSPLSLECTVEGTSNPNLYWYRQAAGRGLQLLFYSVGIGQISSEVPQNLSASRPQDRQFILSSKKLLLSDSGFYLCAWNALKLGYTFGSGTRLTVV.